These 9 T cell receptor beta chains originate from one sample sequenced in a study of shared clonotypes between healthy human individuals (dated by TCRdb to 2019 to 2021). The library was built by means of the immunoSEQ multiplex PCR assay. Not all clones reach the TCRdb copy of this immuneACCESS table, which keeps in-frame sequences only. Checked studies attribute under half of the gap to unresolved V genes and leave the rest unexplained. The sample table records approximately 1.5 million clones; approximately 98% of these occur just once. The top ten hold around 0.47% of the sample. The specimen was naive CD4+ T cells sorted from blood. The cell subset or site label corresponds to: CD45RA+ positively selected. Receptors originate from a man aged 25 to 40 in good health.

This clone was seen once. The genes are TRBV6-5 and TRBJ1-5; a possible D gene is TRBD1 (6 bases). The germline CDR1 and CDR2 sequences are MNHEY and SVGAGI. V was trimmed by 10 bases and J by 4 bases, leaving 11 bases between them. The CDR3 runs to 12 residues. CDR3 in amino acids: CATGQSNQPQHF. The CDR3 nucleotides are TGTGCCACCGGACAGAGTAATCAGCCCCAGCATTTT.

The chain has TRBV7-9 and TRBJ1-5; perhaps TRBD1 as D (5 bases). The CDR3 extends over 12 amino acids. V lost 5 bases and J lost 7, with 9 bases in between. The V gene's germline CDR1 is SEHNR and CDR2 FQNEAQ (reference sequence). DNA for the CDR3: TGTGCCAGCAGCAGGGGAAGCCAGCCCCAGCATTTT. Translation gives CASSRGSQPQHF.

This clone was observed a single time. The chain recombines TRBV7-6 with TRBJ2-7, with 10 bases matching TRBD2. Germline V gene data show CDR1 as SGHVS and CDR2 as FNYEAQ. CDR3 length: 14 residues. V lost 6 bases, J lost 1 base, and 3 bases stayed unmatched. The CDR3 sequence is CASRPGLASYEQYF. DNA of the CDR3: TGTGCCAGCAGACCGGGACTAGCGTCCTACGAGCAGTACTTC.

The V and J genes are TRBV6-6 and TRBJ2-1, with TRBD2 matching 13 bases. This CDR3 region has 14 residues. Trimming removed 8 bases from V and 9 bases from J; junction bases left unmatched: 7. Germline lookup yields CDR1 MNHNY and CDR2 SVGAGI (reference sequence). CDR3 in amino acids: CASRRTSGSSEQFF. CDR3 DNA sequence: TGTGCCAGCCGACGGACTAGCGGGAGCAGTGAGCAGTTCTTC.

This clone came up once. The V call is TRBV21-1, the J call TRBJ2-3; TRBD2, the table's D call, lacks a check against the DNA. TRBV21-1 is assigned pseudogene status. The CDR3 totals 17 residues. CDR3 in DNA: TGTGCCAGCAGCAAAAGACTAGCGGGAGTGCCTTCGGATACGCAGTATTTT. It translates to CASSKRLAGVPSDTQYF.

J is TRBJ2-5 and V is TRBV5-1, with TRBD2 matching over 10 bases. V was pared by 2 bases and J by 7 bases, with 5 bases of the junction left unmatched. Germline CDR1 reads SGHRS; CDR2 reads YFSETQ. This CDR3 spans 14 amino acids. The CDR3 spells CASSFGTSEVTQYF. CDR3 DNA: TGCGCCAGCAGCTTCGGGACTAGCGAGGTGACCCAGTACTTC.

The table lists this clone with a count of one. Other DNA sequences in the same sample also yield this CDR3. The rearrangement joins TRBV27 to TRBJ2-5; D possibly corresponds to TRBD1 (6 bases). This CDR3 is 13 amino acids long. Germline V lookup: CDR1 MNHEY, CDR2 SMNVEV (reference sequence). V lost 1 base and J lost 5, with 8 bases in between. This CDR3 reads CASSLWGQETQYF. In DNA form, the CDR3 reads TGTGCCAGCAGTTTATGGGGGCAGGAGACCCAGTACTTC.

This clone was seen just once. The CDR3 DNA sequence: TGTGCCAGCGGGCCTAGAGGACTAGCTGGCGAGCAGTACTTC. Translating it yields CASGPRGLAGEQYF. The chain employs TRBV9 and TRBJ2-7, with TRBD2 identical over 8 bases. CDR1 is SGDLS and CDR2 is YYNGEE in the germline V gene. This CDR3 contains 14 residues. Trimming removed 7 bases from V and 6 bases from J; junction bases left unmatched: 12.

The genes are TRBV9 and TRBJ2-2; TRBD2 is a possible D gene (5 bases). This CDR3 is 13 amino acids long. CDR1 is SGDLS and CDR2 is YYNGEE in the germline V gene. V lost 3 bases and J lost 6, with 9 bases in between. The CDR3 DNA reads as TGTGCCAGCAGCGGAAGACTATCCGGGGAGCTGTTTTTT. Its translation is CASSGRLSGELFF. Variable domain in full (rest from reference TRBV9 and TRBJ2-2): DSGVTQTPKHLITATGQRVTLRCSPRSGDLSVYWYQQSLDQGLQFLIQYYNGEERAKGNILERFSAQQFPDLHSELNLSSLELGDSALYFCASSGRLSGELFFGEGSRLTVL.